These 21 T cell receptor beta chains originate from one sample sequenced in a study of T cell responses to AZD1222 COVID-19 vaccine. Here immunoSEQ multiplex PCR was the method, and the copy in TCRdb shows in-frame clones only, minus some. The table has 150,000 to 200,000 clones, 85% to 95% seen once. This specimen was peripheral blood, taken on day 0 of AZD1222 vaccination. The source of these receptors is an adult in good health.

The V call is TRBV19, the J call TRBJ1-2; tentative D call: TRBD1 (5 bases). Trimming pared 6 bases from V and 2 bases from J, leaving 13 bases between. Germline CDR1 and CDR2: LNHDA and SQIVND (reference sequence). The CDR3 consists of 14 residues. This CDR3 reads CASSAVGRNYGYTF. In nucleotides, the CDR3 is TGTGCCAGTAGCGCCGTGGGACGGAACTATGGCTACACCTTC.

This chain connects TRBV3-1 (or the pseudogene TRBV3-2) to TRBJ2-7, with a possible D match to TRBD2 (6 bases). This CDR3 has 12 residues. Germline lookup yields CDR1 LGHDT and CDR2 YNNKEL (reference sequence). V gave up 3 bases and J gave up 10 bases, with 13 bases separating them. The CDR3 DNA is TGTGCCAGCAGCCAGTCCGTGCGGGGACAGTACTTC. It encodes CASSQSVRGQYF.

The chain couples TRBV5-8 to TRBJ2-3; D is undetermined. Germline CDR1 SGHTS, CDR2 YDEGEE. CDR3 length: 11 amino acids. V lost 3 bases and J 8 bases, leaving 7 bases between the germline ends. For the CDR3, the DNA is TGTGCCAGCAGCTCGGCGGTTACGCAGTATTTT. Protein: CASSSAVTQYF.

The rearrangement joins TRBV5-6 to TRBJ2-7, with 9 bases fitting TRBD2. The germline gives CDR1 SGHDT, CDR2 YYEEEE. There are 15 residues in the CDR3. With V trimmed by 2 bases and J by 6 bases, 9 bases remained unmatched. CDR3: CASSFRGSGRSEQYF. The CDR3 DNA reads as TGTGCCAGCAGCTTTAGGGGAAGCGGGAGGAGCGAGCAGTACTTC.

The genes are TRBV13 and TRBJ1-1; D gene unclear. V gave up 4 bases and J gave up 4 bases, with 16 bases separating them. Germline CDR1 reads PRHDT; CDR2 reads FYEKMQ (reference sequence). This CDR3 contains 15 residues. The CDR3 loop reads CASSSLWRWSTEAFF. For the CDR3, the DNA is TGTGCCAGCAGCTCTCTTTGGCGGTGGAGCACTGAAGCTTTCTTT.

The gene calls are TRBV5-1 and TRBJ1-5; D remains ambiguous. V gave up 0 bases and J gave up 0 bases, with 7 bases separating them. Germline lookup yields CDR1 SGHRS and CDR2 YFSETQ. The CDR3 spans 15 residues. The CDR3, as DNA: TGCGCCAGCAGCTTGGGGCAGCATAGCAATCAGCCCCAGCATTTT. Protein: CASSLGQHSNQPQHF.

V is TRBV7-9 and J is TRBJ2-3; TRBD2 agrees at 7 bases. Germline lookup yields CDR1 SEHNR and CDR2 FQNEAQ (reference sequence). V shed 1 base and J 6 bases; nucleotides not matched to a gene: 13. The length of the CDR3 is 17 residues. The CDR3: CASSLEVGGSPRDTQYF. The CDR3 DNA reads TGTGCCAGCAGCTTAGAGGTGGGCGGGAGCCCTCGGGATACGCAGTATTTT.

V gene TRBV29-1 combines with J gene TRBJ1-1, with 10 bases identical to TRBD1. The CDR3 has 15 amino acids. Germline V gives CDR1 SQVTM, CDR2 ANQGSEA. Trimming cost V 1 base and J 2 bases; bases outside gene matches: 4. Here the CDR3 reads CSVEGVTGGNTEAFF. In nucleotides, the CDR3 is TGCAGCGTTGAAGGTGTGACAGGGGGCAACACTGAAGCTTTCTTT.

This clone showed up just once. The V call is TRBV12-3 or TRBV12-4, the J call TRBJ2-7; D is ambiguous. The V end was cut by 5 bases, the J end by 4 bases, with 12 bases between. The CDR3 contains 13 residues. The CDR3 spells CASSPDEEYEQYF. The CDR3 DNA reads as TGTGCCAGCAGTCCCGACGAAGAGTACGAGCAGTACTTC.

This clone was counted between two and nine times. The CDR3 DNA reads TGCGCCAGCAGCCAAGATTTTTGGGAGGACACCGGGGAGCTGTTTTTT. Its protein is CASSQDFWEDTGELFF. V is TRBV4-1 and J is TRBJ2-2; D possibly corresponds to TRBD2 (6 bases). Germline-derived CDR1 and CDR2 are MGHRA and YSYEKL. Trimming left V 0 bases short and J 3 bases short, with 11 bases between. This CDR3 spans 16 amino acids.

The chain joins TRBV5-6 to TRBJ2-2; no reliable D call. V was trimmed by 4 bases and J by 1 base, leaving 14 bases between them. Germline-derived CDR1 and CDR2 are SGHDT and YYEEEE. This CDR3 is built from 16 residues. This CDR3 is CASSPELNMNTGELFF. CDR3 bases: TGTGCCAGCAGCCCCGAACTAAATATGAACACCGGGGAGCTGTTTTTT.

The V call is TRBV7-9, the J call TRBJ1-5; D gene ambiguous. Germline V gene data show CDR1 as SEHNR and CDR2 as FQNEAQ (reference sequence). The CDR3 is 14 amino acids. Trimming cost V 1 base and J 3 bases, with 7 bases left between them. In DNA form, the CDR3 reads TGTGCCAGCAGCTTAGAAGGGTACAATCAGCCCCAGCATTTT. It specifies CASSLEGYNQPQHF.

The chain uses TRBV5-1 and TRBJ2-1, with 10 nucleotides matching TRBD2. Germline CDR1 SGHRS, CDR2 YFSETQ. The CDR3 is 20 amino acids. The V and J ends lost 2 bases and 1 base, in that order; junction bases with no gene match: 15. The CDR3 DNA reads TGCGCCAGCAGCTTTCCGGTTTCGAGCGGGGGGGCCGGTTCCTACAATGAGCAGTTCTTC. Translation: CASSFPVSSGGAGSYNEQFF.

This clone is a singleton in its sample. The rearrangement links TRBV10-2 to TRBJ1-4; the D gene is possibly TRBD1 (6 bases). Germline V gene data show CDR1 as WSHSY and CDR2 as SAAADI. V dropped 2 bases and J dropped 4 bases, with 14 bases sitting between them. The CDR3 has 16 residues. CDR3 sequence: CASSERAQGYNEKLFF. The CDR3, as DNA: TGCGCCAGCAGTGAGCGGGCACAGGGTTATAATGAAAAACTGTTTTTT.

This chain uses TRBV7-6 with TRBJ1-3; D not resolved. Germline values: CDR1 SGHVS, CDR2 FNYEAQ. Trimming removed 4 bases at V and 4 bases at J, with 17 bases between. The CDR3 is 16 residues long. CDR3 amino acids: CASSSVGESLGNTIYF. In DNA, the CDR3 is TGTGCCAGCAGCTCAGTCGGCGAATCGCTCGGAAACACCATATATTTT.

The chain links TRBV18 to TRBJ1-2; D gene unclear. CDR3 length equals 13 residues. V was cut by 3 bases and J by 3 bases, with 8 bases left in between. CDR1 is KGHSH and CDR2 is LQKENI in the germline V gene. CDR3 nucleotide sequence: TGTGCCAGCTCACCGGAATCCGACTATGGCTACACCTTC. It yields the protein CASSPESDYGYTF.

The sample holds a few counts of this clone. The chain combines TRBV12-5 with TRBJ2-1, with TRBD1 as a possible D gene (8 bases). Germline CDR1 LGHNT, CDR2 FRNRAP. Trimming took 3 bases from V and 6 from J, leaving 15 bases between them. The CDR3 runs 15 residues. As DNA, the CDR3 is TGTGCTAGTGGTTTTTGGACAGGGAGGGGCAATGAGCAGTTCTTC. It encodes CASGFWTGRGNEQFF.

This chain's CDR3 is CASSPQFGTGSYNEQFF. In DNA, the CDR3 is TGTGCCAGCTCACCTCAATTCGGGACAGGGAGCTACAATGAGCAGTTCTTC. The gene calls are TRBV18 and TRBJ2-1; 9 bases line up with TRBD1. Germline V gene data show CDR1 as KGHSH and CDR2 as LQKENI. V was pared by 3 bases and J by 3 bases, with 9 bases of the junction left unmatched. This CDR3 has 17 residues.

The rearrangement joins TRBV24-1 to TRBJ1-5, with D perhaps matching TRBD1 (6 bases). V was cut by 6 bases and J by 9 bases, with 14 bases left in between. The CDR3 has 13 residues. Per germline, CDR1 KGHDR and CDR2 SFDVKD. CDR3 loop: CATSPQGTWPQHF. DNA for the CDR3: TGTGCCACCAGTCCTCAGGGGACGTGGCCCCAGCATTTT.

The V and J genes are TRBV6-5 and TRBJ2-1; tentative D call: TRBD2 (5 bases). Per germline, CDR1 MNHEY and CDR2 SVGAGI. The CDR3 length is 13 residues. V lost 6 bases and J 1 base, leaving 7 bases between the germline ends. CDR3 bases: TGTGCCAGCAGAGCGGTATCCTACAATGAGCAGTTCTTC. This codes for CASRAVSYNEQFF.

The chain joins TRBV4-1 to TRBJ2-1; weak D call: TRBD2 (5 bases). Germline values: CDR1 MGHRA, CDR2 YSYEKL. Between the trimmed V and J ends, which lost 4 bases and 8 bases, there was a span of 12 bases. There are 13 residues in the CDR3. CDR3 region: CASSPGGRDEQFF. CDR3 nucleotides: TGCGCCAGCAGCCCAGGAGGAAGAGATGAGCAGTTCTTC.